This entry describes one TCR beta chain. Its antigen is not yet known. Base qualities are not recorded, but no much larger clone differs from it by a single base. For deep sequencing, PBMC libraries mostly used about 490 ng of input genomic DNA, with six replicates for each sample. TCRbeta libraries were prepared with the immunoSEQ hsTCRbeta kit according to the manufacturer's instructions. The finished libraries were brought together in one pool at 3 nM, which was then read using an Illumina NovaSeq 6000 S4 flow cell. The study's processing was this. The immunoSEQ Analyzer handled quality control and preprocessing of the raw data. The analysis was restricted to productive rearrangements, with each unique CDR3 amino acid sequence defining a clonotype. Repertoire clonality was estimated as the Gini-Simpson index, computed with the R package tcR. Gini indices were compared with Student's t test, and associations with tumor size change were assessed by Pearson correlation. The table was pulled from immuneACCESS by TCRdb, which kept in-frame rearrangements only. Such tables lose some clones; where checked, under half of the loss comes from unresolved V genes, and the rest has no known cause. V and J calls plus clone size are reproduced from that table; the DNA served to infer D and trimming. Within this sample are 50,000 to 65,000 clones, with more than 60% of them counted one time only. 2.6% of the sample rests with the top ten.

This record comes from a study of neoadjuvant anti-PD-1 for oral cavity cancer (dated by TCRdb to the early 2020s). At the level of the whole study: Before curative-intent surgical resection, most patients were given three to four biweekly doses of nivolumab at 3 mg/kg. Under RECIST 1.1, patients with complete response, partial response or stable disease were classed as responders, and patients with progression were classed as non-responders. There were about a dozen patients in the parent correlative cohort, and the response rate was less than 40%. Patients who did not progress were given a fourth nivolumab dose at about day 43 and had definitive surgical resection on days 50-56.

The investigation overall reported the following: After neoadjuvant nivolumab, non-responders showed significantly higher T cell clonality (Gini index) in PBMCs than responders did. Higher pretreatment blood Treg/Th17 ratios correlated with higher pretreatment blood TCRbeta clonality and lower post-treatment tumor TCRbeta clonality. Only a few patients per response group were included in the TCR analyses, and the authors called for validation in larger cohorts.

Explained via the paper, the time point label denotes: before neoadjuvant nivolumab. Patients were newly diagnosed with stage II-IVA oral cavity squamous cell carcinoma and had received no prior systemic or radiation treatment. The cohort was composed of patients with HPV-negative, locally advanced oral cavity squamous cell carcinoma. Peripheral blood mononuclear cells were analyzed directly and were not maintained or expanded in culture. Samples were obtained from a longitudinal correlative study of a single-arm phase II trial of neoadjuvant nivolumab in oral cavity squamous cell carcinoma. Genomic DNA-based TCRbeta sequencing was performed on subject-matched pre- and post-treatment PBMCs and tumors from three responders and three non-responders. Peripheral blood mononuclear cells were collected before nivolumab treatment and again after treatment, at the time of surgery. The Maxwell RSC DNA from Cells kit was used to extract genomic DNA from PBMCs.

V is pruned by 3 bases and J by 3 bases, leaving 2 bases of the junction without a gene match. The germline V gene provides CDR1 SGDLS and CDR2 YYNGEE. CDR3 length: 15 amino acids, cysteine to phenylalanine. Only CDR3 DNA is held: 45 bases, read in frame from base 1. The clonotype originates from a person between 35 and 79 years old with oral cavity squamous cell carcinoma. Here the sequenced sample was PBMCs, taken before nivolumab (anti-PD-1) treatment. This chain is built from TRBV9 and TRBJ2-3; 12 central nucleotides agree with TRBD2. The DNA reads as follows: TGTGCCAGCAGCGCTAGCGGGGGGGCGACAGATACGCAGTATTTT. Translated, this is CASSASGGATDTQYF. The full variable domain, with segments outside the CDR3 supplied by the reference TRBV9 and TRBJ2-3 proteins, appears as DSGVTQTPKHLITATGQRVTLRCSPRSGDLSVYWYQQSLDQGLQFLIQYYNGEERAKGNILERFSAQQFPDLHSELNLSSLELGDSALYFCASSASGGATDTQYFGPGTRLTVL.